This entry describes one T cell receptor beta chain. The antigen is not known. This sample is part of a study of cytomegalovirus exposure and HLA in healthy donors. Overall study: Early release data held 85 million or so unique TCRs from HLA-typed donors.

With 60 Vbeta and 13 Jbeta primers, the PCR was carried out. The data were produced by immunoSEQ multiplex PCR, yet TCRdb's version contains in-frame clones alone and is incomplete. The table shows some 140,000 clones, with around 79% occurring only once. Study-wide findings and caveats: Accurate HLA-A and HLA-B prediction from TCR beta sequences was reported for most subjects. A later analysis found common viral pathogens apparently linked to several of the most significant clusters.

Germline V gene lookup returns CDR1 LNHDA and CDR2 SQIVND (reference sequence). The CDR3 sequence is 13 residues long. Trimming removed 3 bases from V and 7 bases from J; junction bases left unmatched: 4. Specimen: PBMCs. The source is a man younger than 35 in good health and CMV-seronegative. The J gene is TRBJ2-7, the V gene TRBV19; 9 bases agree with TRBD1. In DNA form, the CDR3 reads TGTGCCAGTAGTATGACAGGGGGGAGAGAGCAGTACTTC. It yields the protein CASSMTGGREQYF.